These 23 T cell receptor beta chains share one sample of origin, sequenced in a study of T cell responses to AZD1222 COVID-19 vaccine. Data came from immunoSEQ multiplex PCR; TCRdb stores just in-frame clones and leaves some out. The sample includes approximately 74,000 clones, 75% to 90% of them seen just once. The sample in question was peripheral blood, obtained on day 0 of AZD1222 vaccination. The receptors stem from an adult in good health.

This clone has just a few counts. The chain carries TRBV14 and TRBJ2-1; TRBD2 aligns across 11 bases. Germline V lookup: CDR1 SGHDN, CDR2 FVKESK. This CDR3 spans 15 amino acids. V dropped 4 bases and J dropped 6; count of bases not matched to a gene: 5. Written as DNA, the CDR3 is TGTGCCAGCAGCCCTAGCGGGGGGAACTTCAATGAGCAGTTCTTC. Its translation is CASSPSGGNFNEQFF.

This clone was observed a single time. V and J are TRBV28 and TRBJ2-1, with TRBD2 matching 11 bases. The ends lost 6 bases at V and 2 bases at J; junction bases unmatched: 3. CDR1 and CDR2 (germline): MDHEN, SYDVKM. This CDR3 contains 15 residues. CDR3 region: CASRGTSGAYNEQFF. CDR3 sequence (DNA): TGTGCCAGCAGGGGGACTAGCGGAGCCTACAATGAGCAGTTCTTC.

The chain joins TRBV13 to TRBJ2-2, with 9 bases aligning to TRBD1. This CDR3 spans 15 amino acids. V lost 5 bases, J lost 1 base, and 2 bases stayed unmatched. Per the germline V gene, CDR1 is PRHDT and CDR2 is FYEKMQ (reference sequence). The CDR3 here is CASSLDRGNTGELFF. In nucleotides, the CDR3 is TGTGCCAGCAGCCTGGACAGGGGGAACACCGGGGAGCTGTTTTTT.

The chain recombines TRBV3-1 (or the pseudogene TRBV3-2) with TRBJ2-7; D perhaps matches TRBD1 (5 bases). The germline gives CDR1 LGHDT, CDR2 YNNKEL (reference sequence). V was pared by 0 bases and J by 5 bases, with 8 bases between. The CDR3 sequence is 13 residues long. CDR3 sequence reads: CASSQDPRDEQYF. The CDR3, as DNA: TGTGCCAGCAGCCAAGACCCCAGGGACGAGCAGTACTTC.

This chain uses TRBV4-1 with TRBJ1-5, with D perhaps TRBD1 (5 bases). Trimming took off 2 bases at V and 5 bases at J, with 19 bases between the two ends. Germline CDR1 and CDR2: MGHRA and YSYEKL. CDR3 length: 17 residues. The CDR3 coding sequence is TGCGCCAGCAGCCAAAGAGGCGGGGGTCTCAGGGATCAGCCCCAGCATTTT. This encodes CASSQRGGGLRDQPQHF.

This clone was counted a single time. The chain recombines TRBV2 with TRBJ1-3; D call uncertain. This CDR3 is 12 amino acids long. V shed 3 bases and J shed 2 bases, with 2 bases lying between them. Germline-derived CDR1 and CDR2 are SNHLY and FYNNEI. CDR3 bases: TGTGCCAGCAGTGAGGCTGGAAACACCATATATTTT. It is translated as CASSEAGNTIYF. Complete variable domain (other parts from reference TRBV2 and TRBJ1-3): EPEVTQTPSHQVTQMGQEVILRCVPISNHLYFYWYRQILGQKVEFLVSFYNNEISEKSEIFDDQFSVERPDGSNFTLKIRSTKLEDSAMYFCASSEAGNTIYFGEGSWLTVV.

The rearrangement joins TRBV3-1 (or the pseudogene TRBV3-2) to TRBJ1-2, with a weak D call TRBD1 (5 bases). V shed 2 bases and J shed 8 bases, with 12 bases lying between them. The CDR3 extends over 13 amino acids. Germline V CDR1 and CDR2: LGHDT, YNNKEL (reference sequence). This CDR3 reads CASSQRSGVGYTF. The CDR3 bases are TGTGCCAGCAGCCAAAGGTCGGGGGTCGGCTACACCTTC.

The rearrangement uses TRBV13 and TRBJ2-7; a weak D match, TRBD2 (5 bases). Deletions cut 5 bases from V and 6 bases from J, with 8 bases between. Per germline, CDR1 PRHDT and CDR2 FYEKMQ (reference sequence). The CDR3 runs to 11 residues. DNA of the CDR3: TGTGCCAGCAGCCGTCGGGGCGAGCAGTACTTC. Protein product: CASSRRGEQYF.

The DNA of the CDR3 is TGTGCCAGCAGCCCCGAACAGAGACAGTTGAACACTGAAGCTTTCTTT. Its protein is CASSPEQRQLNTEAFF. This chain links TRBV9 with TRBJ1-1, with TRBD1 as a possible D gene (5 bases). CDR1 is SGDLS, CDR2 YYNGEE, per germline. The CDR3 extends over 16 amino acids. Trimming took off 4 bases at V and 0 bases at J, with 16 bases between the two ends.

V is TRBV19 and J is TRBJ2-7, with D tentatively TRBD2 (6 bases). CDR3 length: 17 residues. V was trimmed by 3 bases and J by 3 bases, leaving 21 bases between them. CDR1 is LNHDA, CDR2 SQIVND, per germline (reference sequence). The CDR3 reads CASSIGQVLGGSYEQYF. The CDR3 nucleotides read TGTGCCAGTAGTATCGGTCAGGTATTGGGAGGAAGCTACGAGCAGTACTTC. The whole variable domain, remainder taken from reference TRBV19 and TRBJ2-7, is DGGITQSPKYLFRKEGQNVTLSCEQNLNHDAMYWYRQDPGQGLRLIYYSQIVNDFQKGDIAEGYSVSREKKESFPLTVTSAQKNPTAFYLCASSIGQVLGGSYEQYFGPGTRLTVT.

The V call is TRBV11-2, the J call TRBJ2-7; 10 nucleotides agree with TRBD1. Germline V gene sequence: CDR1 SGHAT, CDR2 FQNNGV. The CDR3 sequence is 16 residues long. V lost 3 bases to trimming and J lost 2 bases; unmatched junction nucleotides: 7. CDR3 in amino acids: CASSFPGQGPAYEQYF. Here the CDR3 DNA reads TGTGCCAGCAGCTTCCCGGGACAGGGGCCCGCCTACGAGCAGTACTTC.

This chain uses TRBV6-5 with TRBJ1-5; a weak D match, TRBD1 (5 bases). Germline CDR1 is MNHEY and CDR2 is SVGAGI. The CDR3 loop spans 14 amino acids. V shed 5 bases and J shed 4 bases, with 12 bases lying between them. Here the CDR3 reads CASSQLSGNQPQHF. The CDR3 DNA follows: TGTGCCAGCAGTCAACTCTCAGGGAATCAGCCCCAGCATTTT.

The chain combines TRBV29-1 with TRBJ2-7; 10 positions agree with TRBD1. V was clipped by 4 bases and J by 2 bases; unmatched bases: 2. The CDR3 totals 13 residues. Germline V gene lookup returns CDR1 SQVTM and CDR2 ANQGSEA. This CDR3 is CSVGGTGAYEQYF. CDR3 coding DNA: TGCAGCGTTGGAGGGACAGGGGCCTACGAGCAGTACTTC.

The table lists this clone with a few counts. This sequence joins TRBV7-9 and TRBJ2-1, with D possibly TRBD1 on 5 matching bases. CDR3 size: 16 residues. V gave up 5 bases and J gave up 2 bases, with 16 bases separating them. From germline, CDR1 is SEHNR and CDR2 FQNEAQ (reference sequence). The CDR3 nucleotides are TGTGCCAGCAGCAACGTAGAGGTCAGGGCCTACAATGAGCAGTTCTTC. This codes for CASSNVEVRAYNEQFF.

The chain is built from TRBV11-2 and TRBJ1-6; no clear D. This CDR3 spans 14 amino acids. Germline lookup yields CDR1 SGHAT and CDR2 FQNNGV. The V end lost 3 bases, the J end lost 5 bases, and 8 bases lay between the germline ends. The CDR3 reads CASSFVQHNSPLHF. CDR3 sequence (DNA): TGTGCCAGCAGCTTTGTTCAGCATAATTCACCCCTCCACTTT. The entire variable domain, with the rest obtained from reference TRBV11-2 and TRBJ1-6, is as follows: EAGVAQSPRYKIIEKRQSVAFWCNPISGHATLYWYQQILGQGPKLLIQFQNNGVVDDSQLPKDRFSAERLKGVDSTLKIQPAKLEDSAVYLCASSFVQHNSPLHFGNGTRLTVT.

The chain links TRBV11-3 to TRBJ2-2, with 7 bases that match TRBD2. This CDR3 region has 14 residues. CDR1 is SGHNT and CDR2 is YENEEA in the germline V gene. Losses at the gene ends were 0 bases for V and 8 bases for J; bases not matched to a gene: 3. CDR3: CASSLDAGDGELFF. CDR3 bases: TGTGCCAGCAGCTTAGACGCGGGAGATGGGGAGCTGTTTTTT.

V usage is TRBV12-3 or TRBV12-4 and J usage is TRBJ1-4, with D unclear. CDR3 size: 12 residues. V lost 5 bases and J 7 bases, leaving 8 bases between the germline ends. DNA for the CDR3: TGTGCCAGCAGTCCTCATACTGAAAAACTGTTTTTT. This encodes CASSPHTEKLFF.

The chain links TRBV7-7 to TRBJ2-1; D not certain. Trimming left V 3 bases short and J 7 bases short, with 16 bases between. This CDR3 has 15 amino acids. CDR1 and CDR2 from the germline V gene are SSHAT and FNYEAQ (reference sequence). CDR3 sequence (DNA): TGTGCCAGCAGCTTGGGTCCAGACCTGGAGAATGAGCAGTTCTTC. Its protein is CASSLGPDLENEQFF.

V gene TRBV5-8 combines with J gene TRBJ1-4; TRBD1 matches at 7 bases. The V and J ends lost 2 bases and 0 bases, in that order; junction bases with no gene match: 1. Germline loops: CDR1 SGHTS, CDR2 YDEGEE. The CDR3 runs 15 residues. The CDR3 region has the DNA TGTGCCAGCAGCTTCCAGGGGGCAACTAATGAAAAACTGTTTTTT. Protein product: CASSFQGATNEKLFF.

This chain uses TRBV4-3 with TRBJ1-1, with D maybe TRBD1 (6 bases). CDR1 LGHNA and CDR2 YSLEER come from the germline V gene. There are 14 residues in the CDR3. Trimming removed 1 base at V and 11 bases at J, with 17 bases between. The CDR3 DNA is TGCGCCAGCAGCCAAGGACCAGCGGGGGCGGCGGCTTTCTTT. Amino acids: CASSQGPAGAAAFF.

The chain is built from TRBV6-1 and TRBJ2-6; TRBD1 might be the D (5 bases). Trimming removed 2 bases from V and 0 bases from J, with 8 bases in between. The CDR3 is made up of 16 amino acids. Germline V CDR1 and CDR2: MNHNS, SASEGT. Here the CDR3 reads CASSELDSSGANVLTF. CDR3 nucleotide sequence: TGTGCCAGCAGTGAATTAGACAGCTCTGGGGCCAACGTCCTGACTTTC.

The rearrangement uses TRBV28 and TRBJ2-2, with TRBD1 identical over 10 bases. Germline V gives CDR1 MDHEN, CDR2 SYDVKM. This CDR3 is built from 15 residues. Germline trimming cut 8 bases from V and 4 bases from J; bases unmatched to any gene: 7. The CDR3 DNA is TGTGCCAGCCGCTGGGGGACAGGGGTCACCGGGGAGCTGTTTTTT. It yields the protein CASRWGTGVTGELFF.

The rearrangement links TRBV2 to TRBJ2-1; D is possibly TRBD1 or TRBD2 (5 bases each). This CDR3 is built from 15 residues. Between the trimmed V and J ends, which lost 8 bases and 7 bases, there was a span of 21 bases. Germline V CDR1 and CDR2: SNHLY, FYNNEI. The CDR3 DNA reads as TGTGCCAGCCATTTGAAGCGGCAGGGTCTAAATGAGCAGTTCTTC. This codes for CASHLKRQGLNEQFF.